The entry below describes one T cell receptor (beta chain). The antigen is undetermined. This CDR3 has 14 amino acids. Trimming cost V 6 bases and J 3 bases, with 17 bases left between them. Germline V gives CDR1 SQVTM, CDR2 ANQGSEA. Treatment denoted: oral pan-JAK inhibitor, 5-10 mg twice daily. Peripheral blood, together with lesional scalp punch biopsies, was collected from alopecia areata patients. Extraction of RNA preceded its reverse transcription into cDNA, which served as the sequencing template. The repertoire was sequenced with immunoSEQ multiplex PCR; TCRdb's copy has only in-frame clones and lacks some. The top ten clones hold about 1.7% of a sample with around 270,000 clones, 58% of them seen once. This specimen comes from a study of CD8+ T cells in alopecia areata. Study-level background: Tofacitinib ran for 6 to 18 months before 6 months off drug.

General study results and limits: Among patients, TCR sharing was less clear than in mice, a difference possibly due in part to HLA diversity in the patient population. Expanded CD8+ clones among the top 100, as well as scalp clonality, were significantly decreased by tofacitinib.

The sample consisted of CD4+ T cells sorted from blood, taken at week 24, from a patient treated with tofacitinib. This receptor was obtained from a human donor with alopecia areata. V is TRBV29-1 and J is TRBJ1-2, with a tentative D call TRBD1 (6 bases). The CDR3 DNA reads as TGCAGCGTCCCCACAGGGATAACTGACTATGGCTACACCTTC. Its translation: CSVPTGITDYGYTF.